The next 28 T cell receptor beta chains were all read from a single sample in a study of blood T cell repertoires in COVID-19 (TCRdb year 2020). Preparation of the library involved the immunoSEQ multiplex PCR assay. TCRdb obtained this table from immuneACCESS and retained in-frame rearrangements with V and J assigned. These tables miss some clones; where compared with another copy, unresolved V genes account for less than half of the shortfall, and the remainder is unexplained. Here the sample has about 20,000 clones; 86% occur a single time. Of the sample, 3.8% falls within the top ten clones. Specimen: peripheral blood. Receptor source: a man aged 50-59 years with active COVID-19.

The chain joins TRBV6-5 to TRBJ2-2; D unresolved. The length of the CDR3 is 12 residues. The V gene's germline CDR1 is MNHEY and CDR2 SVGAGI. V dropped 2 bases and J dropped 7 bases, with 5 bases sitting between them. Here the CDR3 reads CASSYRVGELFF. DNA of the CDR3: TGTGCCAGCAGTTACCGTGTCGGGGAGCTGTTTTTT.

The rearrangement uses TRBV27 and TRBJ2-5; D unresolved. The CDR3 runs to 13 residues. V lost 5 bases and J 5 bases, leaving 12 bases between the germline ends. Germline CDR1 and CDR2: MNHEY and SMNVEV (reference sequence). CDR3 sequence: CASSLNPTETQYF. The CDR3 region has the DNA TGTGCCAGCAGTCTAAATCCCACCGAGACCCAGTACTTC.

The V call is TRBV4-2, the J call TRBJ1-2; 7 bases are a match to TRBD1. Germline V gene data show CDR1 as LGHNA and CDR2 as YNFKEQ. The ends lost 1 base at V and 6 bases at J; junction bases unmatched: 11. CDR3 length: 16 residues. The CDR3 nucleotides read TGTGCCAGCAGCCAAGCCTTTCGAGGACAGGAGGATGGCTACACCTTC. Translating it yields CASSQAFRGQEDGYTF.

This clone has only a few counts. The chain carries TRBV7-2 and TRBJ1-2, with 8 positions matching TRBD1. The V segment lost 1 base and the J segment 8 bases; nucleotides outside the gene matches: 6. The CDR3 extends over 14 amino acids. The germline gives CDR1 SGHTA, CDR2 FQGNSA. The CDR3 region is CASSLERTGSGYTF. CDR3 DNA: TGTGCCAGCAGCTTAGAGAGGACAGGGAGCGGCTACACCTTC.

The V gene is TRBV6-4, the J gene TRBJ1-5; 7 bases line up with TRBD1. Germline V gene lookup returns CDR1 MRHNA and CDR2 SNTAGT. The CDR3 is 16 residues long. V dropped 5 bases and J dropped 4; count of bases not matched to a gene: 11. CDR3: CASSQPPGQLNQPQHF. CDR3 DNA sequence: TGTGCCAGCAGTCAACCCCCGGGACAGTTAAATCAGCCCCAGCATTTT.

The chain links TRBV18 to TRBJ2-5; 7 bases match TRBD2. This CDR3 contains 15 residues. Per the germline V gene, CDR1 is KGHSH and CDR2 is LQKENI. The V and J ends lost 5 bases and 2 bases, in that order; junction bases with no gene match: 8. The CDR3 coding sequence is TGTGCCAGCTCATCGCCGTGGGGGGGGCAAGAGACCCAGTACTTC. Translating it yields CASSSPWGGQETQYF.

The sample holds a few counts of this clone. CDR3 in amino acids: CASSSSGGNTIYF. The CDR3 nucleotides read TGTGCCAGCAGCTCGTCAGGGGGAAACACCATATATTTT. V is TRBV11-2 and J is TRBJ1-3, with a possible D match to TRBD1 (5 bases). The CDR3 length is 13 residues. V lost 4 bases and J lost 4, with 8 bases in between. Per germline, CDR1 SGHAT and CDR2 FQNNGV.

The chain has TRBV5-5 and TRBJ2-3; 10 bases line up with TRBD2. Germline trimming cut 4 bases from V and 6 bases from J; bases unmatched to any gene: 8. The CDR3 sequence is 15 residues long. Germline CDR1 is SGHKS and CDR2 is YYEKEE (reference sequence). The CDR3 here is CASSKSGGAWDTQYF. Here the CDR3 DNA reads TGTGCCAGCAGCAAGAGCGGGGGGGCCTGGGATACGCAGTATTTT.

The genes are TRBV18 and TRBJ2-7; 11 nucleotides align to TRBD1. The germline V gene has CDR1 KGHSH and CDR2 LQKENI. This CDR3 is 15 amino acids long. With V trimmed by 5 bases and J by 6 bases, 9 bases remained unmatched. This chain's CDR3 is CASSSVFGQGAEQYF. The CDR3 nucleotides read TGTGCCAGCTCATCCGTCTTTGGACAGGGGGCCGAGCAGTACTTC.

The chain couples TRBV2 to TRBJ1-5, with 9 bases identical to TRBD1. Per the germline V gene, CDR1 is SNHLY and CDR2 is FYNNEI. The junction had 5 bases not matched to a gene; V was cut back by 5 bases and J by 3 bases. The CDR3 spans 15 residues. The DNA of the CDR3 is TGTGCCAGCAGTCCACAGGGGGCGAACAATCAGCCCCAGCATTTT. It encodes CASSPQGANNQPQHF.

The V call is TRBV7-6, the J call TRBJ2-1; TRBD1 aligns across 7 bases. There are 15 residues in the CDR3. V shed 2 bases and J 7 bases; nucleotides not matched to a gene: 8. Germline V CDR1 and CDR2: SGHVS, FNYEAQ. The DNA of the CDR3 is TGTGCCAGCAGCTTATATAGGGGGCTGGGGAATGAGCAGTTCTTC. Protein: CASSLYRGLGNEQFF.

The chain recombines TRBV5-4 with TRBJ1-2; 8 positions match TRBD1. The V gene's germline CDR1 is SGHNT and CDR2 YYREEE (reference sequence). Germline trimming cut 4 bases from V and 3 bases from J; bases unmatched to any gene: 2. This CDR3 is 13 amino acids long. The CDR3 reads CASSRQGYYGYTF. In nucleotides, the CDR3 is TGTGCCAGCAGCCGACAGGGGTACTATGGCTACACCTTC.

The CDR3 nucleotides read TGTGCCAGCAGTAACGGGGGGGCGACAGATACGCAGTATTTT. Translating it yields CASSNGGATDTQYF. The chain employs TRBV6-2 or TRBV6-3 and TRBJ2-3, with 8 nucleotides matching TRBD2. The CDR3 totals 14 residues. V lost 5 bases and J lost 3; bases outside the gene matches: 4. The V gene's germline CDR1 is MNHEY and CDR2 SVGEGT.

V usage is TRBV4-2 and J usage is TRBJ2-3; 15 positions agree with TRBD2. From germline, CDR1 is LGHNA and CDR2 YNFKEQ. The CDR3 is made up of 18 amino acids. V was clipped by 3 bases and J by 0 bases; unmatched bases: 4. CDR3: CASSHGTSGGPSTDTQYF. The CDR3 nucleotides read TGTGCCAGCAGCCACGGGACTAGCGGGGGGCCTAGCACAGATACGCAGTATTTT.

The CDR3 region has the DNA TGTGCCAGCAGCAACCGGGAGAGTCCCTCTGGAAACACCATATATTTT. Amino acids: CASSNRESPSGNTIYF. The rearrangement joins TRBV9 to TRBJ1-3; the D is unclear. Germline values: CDR1 SGDLS, CDR2 YYNGEE. This CDR3 is 16 amino acids long. V shed 4 bases and J shed 0 bases, with 14 bases lying between them.

V gene TRBV5-1 combines with J gene TRBJ1-6, with D tentatively TRBD1 (5 bases). This CDR3 contains 15 residues. V lost 3 bases and J lost 9, with 16 bases in between. In germline, CDR1 is SGHRS, CDR2 YFSETQ. In DNA, the CDR3 is TGCGCCAGCAGCTCCGGGGCGGGGGAGGCTTCACCCCTCCACTTT. Translated: CASSSGAGEASPLHF.

V usage is TRBV19 and J usage is TRBJ1-4; D not resolved. The CDR3 runs 14 residues. Looked up from germline, CDR1 is LNHDA and CDR2 is SQIVND (reference sequence). Trimming shortened V by 1 base and J by 6 bases, and 9 bases separated the two germline ends. For the CDR3, the DNA is TGTGCCAGTAGTATAGGAGGGAGCCATGAAAAACTGTTTTTT. This translates into CASSIGGSHEKLFF.

The V call is TRBV4-1, the J call TRBJ2-2; 7 nucleotides match TRBD1. V was pared by 6 bases and J by 4 bases, with 11 bases of the junction left unmatched. The CDR3 is 16 amino acids. CDR1 and CDR2 from the germline V gene are MGHRA and YSYEKL. The chain's CDR3 is CASRPAGQAGTGELFF. The CDR3 DNA reads TGCGCCAGCAGACCAGCCGGACAGGCTGGCACCGGGGAGCTGTTTTTT.

This clone was seen only a few times. This chain connects TRBV27 to TRBJ2-7; 7 positions agree with TRBD2. The germline gives CDR1 MNHEY, CDR2 SMNVEV (reference sequence). J gave up 5 bases and V 6 bases, and 10 bases lay outside the gene matches. The CDR3 is 14 residues long. The CDR3 coding sequence is TGTGCCAGCAGGTCTCCCCCCCGGGGGGACGAGCAGTACTTC. It translates to CASRSPPRGDEQYF.

The chain employs TRBV3-1 (or the pseudogene TRBV3-2) and TRBJ1-6; 7 bases are shared with TRBD1. The CDR3 has 14 residues. Germline loops: CDR1 LGHDT, CDR2 YNNKEL (reference sequence). The ends lost 6 bases at V and 7 bases at J; junction bases unmatched: 6. CDR3 DNA sequence: TGTGCCAGCAGACTAGGGGGCGGAAATTCACCCCTCCACTTT. Its translation is CASRLGGGNSPLHF.

CDR3 loop: CASSYRTGFGDTEAFF. The CDR3 DNA reads as TGTGCCAGCAGTTACCGGACAGGGTTCGGGGACACTGAAGCTTTCTTT. The rearrangement joins TRBV6-2 or TRBV6-3 to TRBJ1-1; TRBD1 matches at 8 bases. This CDR3 comprises 16 residues. The trim removed 2 bases at V and 3 bases at J, leaving 8 bases unmatched. Per germline, CDR1 MNHEY and CDR2 SVGEGT.

The chain joins TRBV6-6 to TRBJ1-3; 7 bases map to TRBD1. Germline trimming cut 2 bases from V and 2 bases from J; bases unmatched to any gene: 6. Germline lookup yields CDR1 MNHNY and CDR2 SVGAGI (reference sequence). The CDR3 spans 16 residues. For the CDR3, the DNA is TGTGCCAGCAGTTACACATCGGACAGGACTGGAAACACCATATATTTT. Residues: CASSYTSDRTGNTIYF.

CDR3 bases: TGTGCCAGCAGCTTACAGTCTGGGGCCAACGTCCTGACTTTC. Translating gives CASSLQSGANVLTF. The J gene is TRBJ2-6, the V gene TRBV7-6; D unresolved. V was clipped by 2 bases and J by 1 base, with 3 bases between them. Germline CDR1 is SGHVS and CDR2 is FNYEAQ. The CDR3 sequence is 14 residues long.

This sequence joins TRBV4-1 and TRBJ2-7; the match to TRBD2 covers 14 bases. The CDR3 is made up of 16 amino acids. J lost 4 bases, V lost 4 bases, and 6 bases had no gene match. Germline loops: CDR1 MGHRA, CDR2 YSYEKL. The CDR3, as DNA: TGCGCCAGCAGCCCACGGACTAGCGGGGGGTATTACGAGCAGTACTTC. Translating gives CASSPRTSGGYYEQYF.

This sequence joins TRBV7-7 and TRBJ2-5; TRBD2 matches at 9 bases. This CDR3 comprises 15 residues. Per the germline V gene, CDR1 is SSHAT and CDR2 is FNYEAQ (reference sequence). The trim removed 2 bases at V and 4 bases at J, leaving 5 bases unmatched. The CDR3 DNA follows: TGTGCCAGCAGCTTAAGTGTTAGCGGGGGAGAGACCCAGTACTTC. It codes for CASSLSVSGGETQYF.

The chain combines TRBV6-6 with TRBJ2-1, with 7 bases that match TRBD1. V was pared by 6 bases and J by 7 bases, with 12 bases of the junction left unmatched. This CDR3 region has 15 residues. CDR1 and CDR2 from the germline V gene are MNHNY and SVGAGI (reference sequence). CDR3 DNA sequence: TGTGCCAGCAGCCTCCCAGACAGGGAACAGAATGAGCAGTTCTTC. It is translated as CASSLPDREQNEQFF.

The V gene is TRBV30, the J gene TRBJ1-5; tentatively, D is TRBD1 (6 bases). The CDR3 loop spans 13 amino acids. The V and J ends lost 3 bases and 3 bases respectively, with 9 bases between them. Germline values: CDR1 GTSNPN, CDR2 SVGIG (reference sequence). In nucleotides, the CDR3 is TGTGCCTGGAGGGGACAAGACAATCAGCCCCAGCATTTT. It translates to CAWRGQDNQPQHF.

V is TRBV7-9 and J is TRBJ1-1; D not certain. The CDR3 is 14 amino acids. V lost 7 bases, J lost 1 base, and 13 bases lay in between. The germline CDR1 and CDR2 sequences are SEHNR and FQNEAQ (reference sequence). CDR3: CASIPVGGNTEAFF. The CDR3 nucleotides are TGTGCCAGCATCCCGGTGGGAGGGAACACTGAAGCTTTCTTT.